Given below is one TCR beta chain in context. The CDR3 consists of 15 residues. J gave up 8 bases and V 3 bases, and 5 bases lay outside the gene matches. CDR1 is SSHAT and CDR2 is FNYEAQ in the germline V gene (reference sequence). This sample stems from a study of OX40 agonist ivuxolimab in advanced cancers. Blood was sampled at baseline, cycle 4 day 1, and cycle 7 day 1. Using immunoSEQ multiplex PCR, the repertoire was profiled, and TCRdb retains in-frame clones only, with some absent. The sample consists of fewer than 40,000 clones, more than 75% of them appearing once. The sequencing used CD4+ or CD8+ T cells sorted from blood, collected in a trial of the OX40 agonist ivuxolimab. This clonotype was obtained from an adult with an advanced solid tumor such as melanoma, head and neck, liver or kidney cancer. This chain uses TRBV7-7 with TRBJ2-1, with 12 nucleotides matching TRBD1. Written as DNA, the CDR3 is TGTGCCAGCAGCTTGGGGACAGGGGGCTCGGATGAGCAGTTCTTC. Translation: CASSLGTGGSDEQFF.